This entry concerns a single T cell receptor beta chain. Produced via immunoSEQ multiplex PCR; TCRdb's table is partial and in-frame only. Of 330,000 or so clones detected, roughly 89% appear once; the ten largest clones hold roughly 8.9%. V lost 2 bases and J lost 2, with 20 bases in between. The CDR3 totals 18 residues. Germline lookup yields CDR1 MDHEN and CDR2 SYDVKM. This record comes from a study of blood T cell repertoires in COVID-19. Study-level information: The origin of the acute and convalescent COVID-19 samples was the United States, Italy and Spain. T cells, B-cell-depleted T cells, or PBMCs provided the cDNA or gDNA that served as material.

The sample taken for sequencing was peripheral blood. The rearrangement joins TRBV28 to TRBJ2-3; TRBD2 might be the D (5 bases). The TCR sequence derives from a man aged 25 to 40 with COVID-19, enrolled during active disease. CDR3: CASSLPKERRPFTDTQYF. The CDR3 DNA follows: TGTGCCAGCAGTTTACCGAAGGAGCGGAGGCCTTTCACAGATACGCAGTATTTT.